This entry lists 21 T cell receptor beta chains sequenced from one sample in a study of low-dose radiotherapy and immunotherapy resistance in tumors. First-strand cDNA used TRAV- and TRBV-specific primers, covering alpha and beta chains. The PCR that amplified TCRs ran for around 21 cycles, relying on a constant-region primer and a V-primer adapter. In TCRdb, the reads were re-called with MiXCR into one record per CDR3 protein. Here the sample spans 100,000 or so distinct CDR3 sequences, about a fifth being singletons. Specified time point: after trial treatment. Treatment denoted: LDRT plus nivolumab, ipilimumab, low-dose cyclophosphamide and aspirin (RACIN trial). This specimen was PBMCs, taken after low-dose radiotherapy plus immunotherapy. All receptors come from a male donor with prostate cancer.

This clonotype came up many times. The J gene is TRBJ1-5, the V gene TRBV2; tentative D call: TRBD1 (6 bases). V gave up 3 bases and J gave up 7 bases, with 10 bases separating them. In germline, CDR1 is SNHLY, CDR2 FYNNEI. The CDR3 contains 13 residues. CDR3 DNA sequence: TGTGCCAGCAGTGAGGATCAGGGGCAGCCCCAGCATTTT. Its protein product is CASSEDQGQPQHF.

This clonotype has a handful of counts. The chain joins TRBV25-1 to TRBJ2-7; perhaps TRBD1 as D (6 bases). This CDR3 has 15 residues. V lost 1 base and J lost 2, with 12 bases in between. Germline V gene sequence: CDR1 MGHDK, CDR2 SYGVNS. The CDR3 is CASSEFADSPYEQYF. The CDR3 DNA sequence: TGTGCCAGCAGTGAATTCGCGGACAGTCCCTACGAGCAGTACTTC.

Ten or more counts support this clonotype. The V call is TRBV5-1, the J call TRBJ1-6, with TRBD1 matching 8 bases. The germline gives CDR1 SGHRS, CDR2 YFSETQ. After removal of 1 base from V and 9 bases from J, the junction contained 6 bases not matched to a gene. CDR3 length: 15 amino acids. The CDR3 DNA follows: TGCGCCAGCAGCTTGCAGGGGGCGCGGAGTTCACCCCTCCACTTT. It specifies CASSLQGARSSPLHF. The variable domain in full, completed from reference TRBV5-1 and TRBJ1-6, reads KAGVTQTPRYLIKTRGQQVTLSCSPISGHRSVSWYQQTPGQGLQFLFEYFSETQRNKGNFPGRFSGRQFSNSRSEMNVSTLELGDSALYLCASSLQGARSSPLHFGNGTRLTVT.

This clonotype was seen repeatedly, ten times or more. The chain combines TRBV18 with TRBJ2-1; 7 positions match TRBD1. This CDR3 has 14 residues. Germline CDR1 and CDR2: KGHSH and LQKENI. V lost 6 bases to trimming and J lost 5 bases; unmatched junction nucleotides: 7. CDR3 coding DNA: TGTGCCAGCTCCACTACGGACAGGAACAATGAGCAGTTCTTC. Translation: CASSTTDRNNEQFF.

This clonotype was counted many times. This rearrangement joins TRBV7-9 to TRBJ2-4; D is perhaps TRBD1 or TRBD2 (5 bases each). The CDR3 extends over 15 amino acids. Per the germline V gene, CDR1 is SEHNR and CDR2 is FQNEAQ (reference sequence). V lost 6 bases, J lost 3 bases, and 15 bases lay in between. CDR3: CASRPLGDGKNIQYF. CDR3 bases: TGTGCCAGCAGGCCCCTAGGGGACGGCAAAAACATTCAGTACTTC.

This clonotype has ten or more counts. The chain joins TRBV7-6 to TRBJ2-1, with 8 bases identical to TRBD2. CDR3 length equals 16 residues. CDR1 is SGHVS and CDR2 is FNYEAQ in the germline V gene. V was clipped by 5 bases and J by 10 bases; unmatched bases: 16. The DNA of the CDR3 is TGTGCCAGCAGCCCCCCGGGAGGGGGGGGGTACAGGGAGCAGTTCTTC. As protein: CASSPPGGGGYREQFF.

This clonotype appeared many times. The CDR3, as DNA: TGTGCCAGCAGCATCGGGACAGGGAATGAAAAACTGTTTTTT. Translated: CASSIGTGNEKLFF. The chain links TRBV7-9 to TRBJ1-4; 9 positions match TRBD1. CDR3 length equals 14 residues. Germline lookup yields CDR1 SEHNR and CDR2 FQNEAQ (reference sequence). After removal of 5 bases from V and 5 bases from J, the junction contained 3 bases not matched to a gene.

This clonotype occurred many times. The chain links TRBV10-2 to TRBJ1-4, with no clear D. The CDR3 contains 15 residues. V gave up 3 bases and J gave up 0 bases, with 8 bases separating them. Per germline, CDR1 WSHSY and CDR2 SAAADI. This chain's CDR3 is CASSEKDTTNEKLFF. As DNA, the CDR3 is TGCGCCAGCAGTGAAAAAGACACAACTAATGAAAAACTGTTTTTT.

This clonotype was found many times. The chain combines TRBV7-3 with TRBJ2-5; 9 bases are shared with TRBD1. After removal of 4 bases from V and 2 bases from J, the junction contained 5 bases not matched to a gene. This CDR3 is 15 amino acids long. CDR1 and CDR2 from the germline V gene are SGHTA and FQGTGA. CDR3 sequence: CASSSGTGWQETQYF. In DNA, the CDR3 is TGTGCCAGCAGCTCGGGGACAGGGTGGCAAGAGACCCAGTACTTC. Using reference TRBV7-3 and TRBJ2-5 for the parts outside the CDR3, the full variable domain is GAGVSQTPSNKVTEKGKYVELRCDPISGHTALYWYRQSLGQGPEFLIYFQGTGAADDSGLPNDRFFAVRPEGSVSTLKIQRTERGDSAVYLCASSSGTGWQETQYFGPGTRLLVL.

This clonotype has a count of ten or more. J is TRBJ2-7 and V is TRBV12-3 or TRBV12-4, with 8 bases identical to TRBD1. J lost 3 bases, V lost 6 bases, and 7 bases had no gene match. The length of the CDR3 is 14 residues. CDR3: CASSTDRGGYEQYF. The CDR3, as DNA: TGTGCCAGCAGCACAGACAGGGGTGGCTACGAGCAGTACTTC.

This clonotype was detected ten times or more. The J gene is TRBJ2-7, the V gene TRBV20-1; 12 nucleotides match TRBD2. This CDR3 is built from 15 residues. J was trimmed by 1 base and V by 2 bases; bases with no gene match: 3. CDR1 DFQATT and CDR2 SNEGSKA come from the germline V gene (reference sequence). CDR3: CSARLAGGGSYEQYF. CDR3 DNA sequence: TGCAGTGCTAGACTAGCGGGGGGGGGGTCCTACGAGCAGTACTTC.

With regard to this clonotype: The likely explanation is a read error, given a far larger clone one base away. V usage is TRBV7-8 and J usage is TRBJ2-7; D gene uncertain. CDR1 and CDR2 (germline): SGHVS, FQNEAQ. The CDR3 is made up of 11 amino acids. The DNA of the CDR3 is TGTGCCAGCAGCACAAGTCGGACCCAGTGCTTC. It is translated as CASSTSRTQCF.

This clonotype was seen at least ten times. CDR3 in DNA: TGTGCCAGCAGCTTCTCCGGGACATCGAACACTGAAGCTTTCTTT. Protein product: CASSFSGTSNTEAFF. V and J are TRBV5-5 and TRBJ1-1, with D perhaps TRBD1 (6 bases). The CDR3 runs to 15 residues. Per the germline V gene, CDR1 is SGHKS and CDR2 is YYEKEE (reference sequence). Trimming took off 2 bases at V and 1 base at J, with 12 bases between the two ends.

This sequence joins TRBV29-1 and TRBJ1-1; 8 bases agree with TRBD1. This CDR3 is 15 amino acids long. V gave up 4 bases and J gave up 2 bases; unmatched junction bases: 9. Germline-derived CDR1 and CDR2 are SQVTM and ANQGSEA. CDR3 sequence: CSVVDRGEGNTEAFF. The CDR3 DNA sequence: TGCAGCGTTGTCGACAGGGGAGAGGGTAACACTGAAGCTTTCTTT. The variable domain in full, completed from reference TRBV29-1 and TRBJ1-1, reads SAVISQKPSRDICQRGTSLTIQCQVDSQVTMMFWYRQQPGQSLTLIATANQGSEATYESGFVIDKFPISRPNLTFSTLTVSNMSPEDSSIYLCSVVDRGEGNTEAFFGQGTRLTVV.

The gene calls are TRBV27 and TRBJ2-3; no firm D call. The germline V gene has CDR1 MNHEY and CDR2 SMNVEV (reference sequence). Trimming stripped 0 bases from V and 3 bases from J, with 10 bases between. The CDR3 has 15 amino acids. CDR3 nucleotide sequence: TGTGCCAGCAGTTTATCCTCTACTTGGACAGATACGCAGTATTTT. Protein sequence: CASSLSSTWTDTQYF.

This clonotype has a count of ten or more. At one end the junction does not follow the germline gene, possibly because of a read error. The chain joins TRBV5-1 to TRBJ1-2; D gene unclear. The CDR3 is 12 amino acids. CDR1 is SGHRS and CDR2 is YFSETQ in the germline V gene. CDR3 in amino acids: CASSSSNYGYTF. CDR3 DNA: TGTGCCAGCAGCTCGTCCAACTATGGCTACACCTTC. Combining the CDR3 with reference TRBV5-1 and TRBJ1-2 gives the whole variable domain KAGVTQTPRYLIKTRGQQVTLSCSPISGHRSVSWYQQTPGQGLQFLFEYFSETQRNKGNFPGRFSGRQFSNSRSEMNVSTLELGDSALYLCASSSSNYGYTFGSGTRLTVV.

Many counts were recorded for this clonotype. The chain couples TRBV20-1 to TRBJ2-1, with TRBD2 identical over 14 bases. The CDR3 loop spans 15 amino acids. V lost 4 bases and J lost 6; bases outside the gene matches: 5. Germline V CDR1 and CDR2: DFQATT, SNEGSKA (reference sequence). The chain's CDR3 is CSAKAGLAGGNEQFF. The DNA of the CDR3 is TGCAGTGCTAAGGCAGGACTAGCGGGGGGCAATGAGCAGTTCTTC.

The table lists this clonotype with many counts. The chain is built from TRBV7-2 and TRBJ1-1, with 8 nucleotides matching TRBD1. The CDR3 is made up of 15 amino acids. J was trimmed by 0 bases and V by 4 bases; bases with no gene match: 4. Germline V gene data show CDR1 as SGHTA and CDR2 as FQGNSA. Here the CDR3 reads CASSSRTGLNTEAFF. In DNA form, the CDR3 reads TGTGCCAGCAGCTCCCGGACAGGGTTGAACACTGAAGCTTTCTTT.

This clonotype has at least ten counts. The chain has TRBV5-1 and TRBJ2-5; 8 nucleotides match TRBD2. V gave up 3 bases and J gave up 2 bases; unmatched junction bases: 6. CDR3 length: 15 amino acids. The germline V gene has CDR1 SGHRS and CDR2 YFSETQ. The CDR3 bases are TGCGCCAGCAGCTATACTAGCGGCTATCAAGAGACCCAGTACTTC. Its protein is CASSYTSGYQETQYF.

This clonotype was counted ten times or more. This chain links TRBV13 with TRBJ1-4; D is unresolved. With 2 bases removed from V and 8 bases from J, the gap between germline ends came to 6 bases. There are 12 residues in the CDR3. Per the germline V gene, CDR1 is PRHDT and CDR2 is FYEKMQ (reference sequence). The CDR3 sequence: CASSLLDEKLFF. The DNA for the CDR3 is TGTGCCAGCAGCTTATTGGACGAAAAACTGTTTTTT.

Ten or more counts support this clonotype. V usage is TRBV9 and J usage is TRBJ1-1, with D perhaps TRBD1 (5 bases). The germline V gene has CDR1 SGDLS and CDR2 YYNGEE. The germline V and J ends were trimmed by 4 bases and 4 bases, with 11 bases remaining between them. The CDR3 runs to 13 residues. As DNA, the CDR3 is TGTGCCAGCAGCCCCAGGGTGAGCACTGAAGCTTTCTTT. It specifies CASSPRVSTEAFF.